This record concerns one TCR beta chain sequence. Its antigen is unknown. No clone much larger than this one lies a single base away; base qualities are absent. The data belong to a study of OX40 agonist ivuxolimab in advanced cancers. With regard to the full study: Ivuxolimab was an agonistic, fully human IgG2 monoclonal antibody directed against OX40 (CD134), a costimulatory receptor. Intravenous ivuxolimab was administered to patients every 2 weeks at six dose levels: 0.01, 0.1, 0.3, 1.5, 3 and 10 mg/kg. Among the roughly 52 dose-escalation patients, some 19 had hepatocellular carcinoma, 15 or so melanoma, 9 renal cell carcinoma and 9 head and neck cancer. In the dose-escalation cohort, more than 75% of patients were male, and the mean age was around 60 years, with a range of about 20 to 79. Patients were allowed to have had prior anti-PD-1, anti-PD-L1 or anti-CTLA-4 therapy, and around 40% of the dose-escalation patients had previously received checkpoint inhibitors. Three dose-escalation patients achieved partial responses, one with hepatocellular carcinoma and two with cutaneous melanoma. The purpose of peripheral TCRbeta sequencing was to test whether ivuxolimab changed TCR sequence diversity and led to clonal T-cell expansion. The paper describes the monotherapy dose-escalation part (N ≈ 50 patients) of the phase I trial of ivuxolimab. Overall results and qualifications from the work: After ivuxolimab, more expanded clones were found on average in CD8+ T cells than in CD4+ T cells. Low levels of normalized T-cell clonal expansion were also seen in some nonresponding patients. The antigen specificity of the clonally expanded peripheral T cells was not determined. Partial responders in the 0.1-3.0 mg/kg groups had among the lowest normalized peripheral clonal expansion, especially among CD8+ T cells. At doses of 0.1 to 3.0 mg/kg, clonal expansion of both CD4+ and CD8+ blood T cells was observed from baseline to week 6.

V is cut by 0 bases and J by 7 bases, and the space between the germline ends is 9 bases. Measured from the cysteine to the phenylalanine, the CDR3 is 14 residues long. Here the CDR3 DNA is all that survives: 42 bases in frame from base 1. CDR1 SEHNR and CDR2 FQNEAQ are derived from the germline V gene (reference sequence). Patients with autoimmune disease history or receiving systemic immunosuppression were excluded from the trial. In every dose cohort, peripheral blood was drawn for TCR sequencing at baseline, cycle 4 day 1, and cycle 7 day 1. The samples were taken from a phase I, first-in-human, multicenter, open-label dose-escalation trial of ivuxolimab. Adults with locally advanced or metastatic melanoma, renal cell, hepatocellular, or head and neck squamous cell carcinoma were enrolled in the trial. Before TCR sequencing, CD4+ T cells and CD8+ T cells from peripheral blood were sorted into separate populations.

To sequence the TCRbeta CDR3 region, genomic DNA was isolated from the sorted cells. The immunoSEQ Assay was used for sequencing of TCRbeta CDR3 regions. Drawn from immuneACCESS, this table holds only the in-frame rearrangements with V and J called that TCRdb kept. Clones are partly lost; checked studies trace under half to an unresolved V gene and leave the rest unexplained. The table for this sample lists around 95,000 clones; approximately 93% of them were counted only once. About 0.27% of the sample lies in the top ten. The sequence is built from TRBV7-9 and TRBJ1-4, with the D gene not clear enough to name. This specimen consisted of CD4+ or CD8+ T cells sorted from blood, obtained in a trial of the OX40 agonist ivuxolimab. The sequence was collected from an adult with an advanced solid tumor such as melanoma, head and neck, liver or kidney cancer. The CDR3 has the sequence CASSLATRGEKLFF. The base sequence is TGTGCCAGCAGCTTAGCGACTCGGGGTGAAAAACTGTTTTTT.